Sequencing of this T cell receptor beta chain was carried out in a study of cytomegalovirus exposure and HLA in healthy donors (TCRdb year 2017). General notes on the study: In an earlier analysis of approximately 500 of the donors, 276 Gb of sequence data and approximately 120 million unique TCR beta sequences from about 190 million T cells were reported. An early release covering 500 to 750 HLA-typed donors comprised approximately 290 gigabases of sequencing data and approximately 80 million unique TCR sequences. Among the 398 genotyped donors, under 90% belonged to the genetic ancestry cluster associated with self-reported Caucasian donors. The study aimed to test whether cataloging public T cell receptors could reveal signatures of past pathogen exposure. The study used immunosequencing to profile the T cell repertoires of around 600 subjects and linked those repertoires to cytomegalovirus serostatus. Besides the first cohort of about 730 subjects, a separate validation cohort made up of over 95 different subjects was used. High-throughput TCR immunosequencing, statistical association of individual TCRs with disease status, and machine learning were combined to predict cytomegalovirus infection status. A later analysis re-examined previously published TCR beta repertoires from several hundred donors and added high-resolution HLA genotyping to investigate patterns of TCR occurrence. Rather than using new phenotypic data, the later analysis identified candidate immune exposures from TCR beta sequences and from how often those sequences occurred across donors. In an earlier analysis of 500 to 650 of the donors, high-throughput TCR beta sequencing was used to judge whether each TCR beta V gene segment behaved as functional or pseudogenic. Donor age, sex, ethnicity and CMV serostatus were compiled alongside the repertoire data. A later genetic analysis took genome-wide SNP genotypes for about three fifths of the 666 donors and used that subset as a discovery cohort. All discovery cohort repertoires had been generated on a single sequencing platform. HLA typing included class I and class II loci at four-digit resolution. The number of typed donors differed by locus: about 620-630 for A, B, C, DRB1 and DQB1; 522 for DQA1; over 600 for DPA1; and 400 to 480 for DPB1. Four to six DR-DQ haplotypes were handled as single units for association and clustering, since linkage in the cohort was strong. Across under 500 genotyped donors of the cohort, an average of about 250,000 unique TCR beta nucleotide sequences per donor were sequenced, and 15% to 20% of those sequences were non-productive.

Turning to this clone: No cognate antigen has been identified for it. There are no base qualities to consult, and no much larger clone falls within one base.

Relative to germline, V is missing 2 bases and J is missing 1 base, with 0 bases of the junction outside any gene match. The germline V gene supplies CDR1 SQVTM and CDR2 ANQGSEA. Spanning cysteine to phenylalanine, the CDR3 consists of 13 amino acids. Only CDR3 DNA remains: 39 bases, in frame from the first base. The library was generated by the immunoSEQ multiplex PCR assay. For the multiplex PCR, a mixture combining 60 forward primers for TCR Vbeta segments and 13 reverse primers for TCR Jbeta segments was used. The CDR3 region of rearranged TCR beta genes was amplified from genomic DNA with a multiplex PCR assay. On the Illumina HiSeq System, the amplified TCR beta libraries were sequenced as 87-base-pair reads. Per the original workflow: A later analysis counted tens of millions of unique TCR beta chains across the 690 or so repertoires, and 9 million to 14 million of these chains were shared by at least two donors. A nearest-neighbor algorithm error-corrected the raw reads and collapsed the reads into unique sequences, merging closely related sequences to remove PCR and sequencing errors. Alignment of CDR3 sequences to IMGT reference sequences was used to assign V, D and J gene segments. For a sequence to be retained, a match of at least six nucleotides was required to both a V gene segment and a J gene segment. Rearrangements were classified as productive when the CDR3 lacked stop codons and remained in frame with V and J, and all other rearrangements were classified as non-productive. CDR3 was defined according to IMGT convention as the region running from the second conserved V-encoded cysteine to the conserved J-encoded phenylalanine. Sequences without an unambiguous match to a single V gene segment were excluded from the earlier analysis of several hundred of the donors. An earlier analysis of several hundred of the donors classified V segments as functional when productive rearrangements were above 56.7% and as segregating when the standard deviation between donors was above 5%. To diagnose cytomegalovirus status from the catalog of TCR beta chain sequences, a statistical classification framework was built. A later analysis assigned V and J genes by comparing TCR nucleotide sequences with IMGT/GENE-DB human TR gene sequences. A later analysis assigned CDR3 sequences and most-parsimonious VDJ recombination scenarios with the TCRdist pipeline. In a later analysis, every TCR beta chain was defined by the combination of its CDR3 amino acid sequence and its V-gene family, and reads without a unique V-gene family were dropped. As a way to deal with suspected cross-contamination and a sequencing artifact, a later analysis dropped roughly 620 nucleotide sequences that were highly shared and had low generation probability. In a later analysis, a clonal expansion index was calculated for each public chain from normalized within-repertoire ranks of inferred template counts. In a later analysis, generation probabilities were computed using a VDJ recombination model fitted to out-of-frame rearrangements, and the results were checked against IGoR. In a later analysis, hypergeometric tests were used to score TCR-TCR, TCR-HLA and TCR-CMV co-occurrence, with a repertoire-size bias correction applied to TCR pairs. False discovery rates were estimated in a later analysis by permuting HLA or CMV assignments 20 times. In a later analysis, co-occurring TCRs were grouped with DBSCAN, and TCRdist sequence similarity was added when clustering was performed within HLA-allele-positive subsets. Co-occurrence clustering excluded repertoires with fewer than 30,000 or more than 120,000 public chains, plus five with anomalous nucleotide sharing. As stored in TCRdb, this immuneACCESS dataset retains in-frame rearrangements with V and J assigned. A fraction of the clones does not appear; measured against another copy, unresolved V genes explain less than half of the discrepancy, and the remainder lacks a known reason. V and J calls and clone size are given by that table; D and trimming were obtained from the DNA. The sample table contains 94,000 or so clones; only one count was recorded for about two thirds of them. Approximately 9% of the sample belongs to the ten largest clones.

Beyond this particular receptor, the publication reports: Immune exposure information for the cohort was limited to CMV serostatus. Assigning TCR associations to individual alleles was difficult when HLA alleles, especially DR and DQ, strongly co-occurred. In a later analysis, 16,951 TCR beta sequences were associated with specific HLA alleles at a false discovery rate of 0.05. Some IMGT-functional V segments, including TRBV6-2 and TRBV6-3, could not be told apart with the 87-base-pair reads, so those segments were excluded. Correlated functional status among segregating V segments might reflect linkage disequilibrium, but an unknown experimental factor could not be ruled out. Three of the identified cytomegalovirus-associated TCR beta chains were confirmed in vitro to be specific for cytomegalovirus antigens. Broadly in line with IMGT annotations, most TCR beta V segments showed up in productive rearrangements about 90% or about 30% of the time in an earlier analysis of around 600 of the donors. A later analysis reported that several top co-occurrence clusters appeared linked to parvovirus B19, influenza, CMV and Epstein-Barr virus. A cluster of highly shared sequence variants was judged likely to be a technical artifact of the sequencing pipeline. A later analysis found that TCR association rates varied across HLA loci, with DRB1 alleles showing the most associated TCRs and HLA-C alleles the fewest. According to a later genetic analysis, donors in an Asian-associated ancestry cluster had fewer N-insertions in productive TCRs than the approximately 710-donor mean. In a later analysis, most CMV-associated TCR beta chains were found to appear HLA-restricted, with HLA associations seemingly driven largely by CMV exposure. Most TCR sequences were seen in very few donors, while some public TCRs were found in many individuals. In a later analysis, HLA-associated TCR beta chains showed more clonal expansion and lower generation probabilities than non-associated chains that were equally common. V-gene and J-gene trimming of TCR beta chains was associated with a missense DCLRE1C variant in a later genetic analysis, and the association was replicated in an independent cohort. Some 16 rarely observed V segments, including chromosome 9 orphons, were excluded from the earlier analysis of about 600 of the donors because counts were too low. The authors suggested that the approach could potentially be generalized to other disease states and immunological phenotypes. Because HLA typing was unavailable for some donors at each locus, only the typed subset was used in association tests. Roughly uniform sequencing depth across donors was assumed in presence/absence analyses, although this assumption may not hold. A further reported finding was that TCR beta sequences accurately predicted the HLA-A and HLA-B alleles for most subjects in the first cohort. The classifier was reported to diagnose cytomegalovirus status with high specificity and sensitivity in both the original and validation cohorts. This cohort had only TCR beta chains sequenced, and the lack of alpha or paired-chain data limited which features could be detected. The study listed 150 to 200 TCR beta chains as associated with cytomegalovirus.

The cohort comprised approximately 700 healthy bone marrow donors. All cohort members were sampled while nominally healthy, although unrecorded immune exposures were likely present. The donor tested CMV seronegative and was one of the 352 seronegative cohort members. A peripheral blood sample was provided by each donor, and peripheral blood mononuclear cells were used for TCR beta sequencing. The Qiagen DNeasy Blood Extraction Kit was used to extract genomic DNA from the blood cell samples. The source material was PBMCs. The receptor comes from a man in his fifties or sixties in good health and CMV-seronegative. Recombination joined TRBV29-1 with TRBJ2-3; the central 7 bases match TRBD2. The nucleotide sequence reads TGCAGCGTTGAAAGCGGGGGCACAGATACGCAGTATTTT. The translation is CSVESGGTDTQYF.